This record covers a single T cell receptor (beta chain). This specimen comes from a study of T cells in Graves' hyperthyroidism and ophthalmopathy. Trimming removed 3 bases at V and 4 bases at J, with 10 bases between. The CDR3 totals 13 residues. TCR beta CDR3 regions were amplified from RNA transcripts. An initial round of RT-PCR targeting the TCR CDR3 relied on the HTBI primer set. TCRdb called the multiplex PCR reads again in MiXCR, with one record for every CDR3 protein. This table holds some 550,000 distinct CDR3 sequences, approximately 15% found once. The sequence derives from a middle-aged woman with Graves' ophthalmopathy. The sample comprised blood. This chain links TRBV12-3 or TRBV12-4 with TRBJ2-7, with D possibly being TRBD1 (6 bases). The CDR3 DNA is TGTGCCAGCAGTTTCGGACAGAGATACGAGCAGTACTTC. Its translation is CASSFGQRYEQYF.